One sample yielded the 9 T cell receptor beta chains listed below, sequenced in a study of blood T cell repertoires in COVID-19. Clones were sequenced by immunoSEQ multiplex PCR, and TCRdb holds only the in-frame ones, with some missing. The sample has some 360,000 clones, about nine tenths seen once. The specimen was peripheral blood. The receptor set was obtained from a woman aged 55 to 70 with COVID-19, enrolled during active disease.

This chain connects TRBV9 to TRBJ1-1; 11 bases agree with TRBD1. CDR3 size: 16 residues. CDR1 is SGDLS, CDR2 YYNGEE, per germline. V lost 0 bases, J lost 1 base, and 2 bases stayed unmatched. The CDR3: CASSVAGQGANTEAFF. For the CDR3, the DNA is TGTGCCAGCAGCGTAGCCGGACAGGGGGCGAACACTGAAGCTTTCTTT.

V is TRBV11-2 and J is TRBJ1-2, with TRBD1 matching over 10 bases. The V and J ends lost 5 bases and 8 bases, in that order; junction bases with no gene match: 11. CDR1 and CDR2 (germline): SGHAT, FQNNGV. The CDR3 runs 15 residues. The CDR3 DNA reads as TGTGCCAGCAGCCCAATGGGACAGGGGTCGGGCGGCTACACCTTC. Amino acid sequence: CASSPMGQGSGGYTF.

The CDR3 coding sequence is TGCGCCAGCAGCCAAGAACCGGGACAGCTTTTCTCTGGGGCCAACGTCCTGACTTTC. The encoded protein is CASSQEPGQLFSGANVLTF. The chain employs TRBV4-1 and TRBJ2-6; the match to TRBD1 covers 7 bases. From germline, CDR1 is MGHRA and CDR2 YSYEKL. J was trimmed by 0 bases and V by 0 bases; bases with no gene match: 8. This CDR3 has 19 amino acids.

This clone has only a few counts. The chain is built from TRBV15 and TRBJ2-2; no clear D gene. CDR1 is LNHNV and CDR2 is YYDKDF in the germline V gene (reference sequence). The CDR3 spans 17 residues. V was clipped by 4 bases and J by 4 bases, with 19 bases between them. This chain's CDR3 is CATSNRKGTGVTGELFF. The CDR3, as DNA: TGTGCCACCAGCAATCGTAAAGGAACGGGTGTCACCGGGGAGCTGTTTTTT. Full variable domain (remainder filled in from reference TRBV15 and TRBJ2-2): DAMVIQNPRYQVTQFGKPVTLSCSQTLNHNVMYWYQQKSSQAPKLLFHYYDKDFNNEADTPDNFQSRRPNTSFCFLDIRSPGLGDTAMYLCATSNRKGTGVTGELFFGEGSRLTVL.

This chain links TRBV18 with TRBJ1-2, with TRBD1 identical over 8 bases. The CDR3 loop spans 16 amino acids. V dropped 6 bases and J dropped 3; count of bases not matched to a gene: 12. Germline V lookup: CDR1 KGHSH, CDR2 LQKENI. The CDR3 DNA is TGTGCCAGCTCCCACGGACAGGGTAGTAGGGACTATGGCTACACCTTC. Its protein is CASSHGQGSRDYGYTF. Drawing the rest from reference TRBV18 and TRBJ1-2, the complete variable domain is NAGVMQNPRHLVRRRGQEARLRCSPMKGHSHVYWYRQLPEEGLKFMVYLQKENIIDESGMPKERFSAEFPKEGPSILRIQQVVRGDSAAYFCASSHGQGSRDYGYTFGSGTRLTVV.

The chain couples TRBV5-1 to TRBJ2-5; the match to TRBD1 covers 11 bases. V lost 3 bases and J lost 6; bases outside the gene matches: 4. The germline V gene encodes CDR1 SGHRS and CDR2 YFSETQ. The CDR3 totals 14 residues. CDR3 nucleotide sequence: TGCGCCAGCAGCTCGGGACAGGGGGGAAAGACCCAGTACTTC. This encodes CASSSGQGGKTQYF.

The chain has TRBV7-9 and TRBJ2-7; the D is unclear. Germline V gene data show CDR1 as SEHNR and CDR2 as FQNEAQ (reference sequence). The CDR3 covers 13 residues. The germline V and J ends were trimmed by 5 bases and 3 bases, with 11 bases remaining between them. The CDR3 is CASSRDTFYEQYF. CDR3 sequence (DNA): TGTGCCAGCAGCCGTGACACTTTCTACGAGCAGTACTTC.

Comment on this clone: The sample holds other DNA sequences that translate to the same CDR3. V and J are TRBV6-5 and TRBJ1-5, with no clear D. Trimming shortened V by 0 bases and J by 4 bases, and 10 bases separated the two germline ends. Germline V gives CDR1 MNHEY, CDR2 SVGAGI. The length of the CDR3 is 15 residues. In DNA form, the CDR3 reads TGTGCCAGCAGTTACTCGTCAGTCTCAAATCAGCCCCAGCATTTT. Its protein product is CASSYSSVSNQPQHF.

The chain recombines TRBV5-1 with TRBJ2-2; TRBD2 might be the D (7 bases). This CDR3 comprises 15 residues. Looked up from germline, CDR1 is SGHRS and CDR2 is YFSETQ. The germline V and J ends were trimmed by 3 bases and 4 bases, with 13 bases remaining between them. The CDR3 DNA reads as TGCGCCAGCAGCTCGCCGAGGGGGGGCACCGGGGAGCTGTTTTTT. It yields the protein CASSSPRGGTGELFF.